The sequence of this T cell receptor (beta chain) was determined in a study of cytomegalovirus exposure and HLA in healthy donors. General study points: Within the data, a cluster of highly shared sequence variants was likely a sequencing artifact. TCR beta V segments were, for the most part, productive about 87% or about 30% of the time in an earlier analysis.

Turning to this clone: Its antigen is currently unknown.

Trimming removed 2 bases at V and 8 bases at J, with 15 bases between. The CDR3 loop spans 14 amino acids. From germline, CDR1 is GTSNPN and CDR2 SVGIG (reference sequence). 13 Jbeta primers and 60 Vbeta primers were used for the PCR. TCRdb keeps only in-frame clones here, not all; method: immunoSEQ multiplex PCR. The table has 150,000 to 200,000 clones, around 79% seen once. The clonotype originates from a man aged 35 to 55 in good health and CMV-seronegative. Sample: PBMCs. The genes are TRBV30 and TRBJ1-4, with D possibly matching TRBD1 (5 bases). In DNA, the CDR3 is TGTGCCTGGAGTTGGTCGGGGGGGAGAGAAAAACTGTTTTTT. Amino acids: CAWSWSGGREKLFF. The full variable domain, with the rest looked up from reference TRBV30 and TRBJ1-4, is SQTIHQWPATLVQPVGSPLSLECTVEGTSNPNLYWYRQAAGRGLQLLFYSVGIGQISSEVPQNLSASRPQDRQFILSSKKLLLSDSGFYLCAWSWSGGREKLFFGSGTQLSVL.